This T cell receptor beta chain was recorded in a study of blood T cell repertoires in COVID-19. In the study overall: Either two negative PCRs, clearance, or symptom resolution qualified Cohort 3 donors as recovered. Sites across the United States, Italy and Spain contributed samples from acute and convalescent COVID-19.

Using immunoSEQ multiplex PCR, the repertoire was profiled, and TCRdb retains in-frame clones only, with some absent. The sample carries under 150,000 clones, about 87% recorded once. The germline V gene has CDR1 MNHEY and CDR2 SMNVEV (reference sequence). Unmatched junction bases numbered 10, after V lost 5 bases and J lost 4 bases. The CDR3 length is 15 residues. This clone was detected once. Sequencing was done on a sample of PBMCs or T cells enriched from blood (not recorded which). The TCR was taken from a man aged 45 to 65 in a cohort exposed to, infected with or recovered from COVID-19 (not recorded which). V and J are TRBV27 and TRBJ1-1, with TRBD1 matching 7 bases. DNA for the CDR3: TGTGCCAGCAGTGCCACCTCCACAGGGGCCACTGAAGCTTTCTTT. This sequence encodes CASSATSTGATEAFF.